One sample yielded the 20 T cell receptor beta chains listed below, sequenced in a study of blood T cell repertoires in COVID-19. Clones were sequenced by immunoSEQ multiplex PCR, and TCRdb holds only the in-frame ones, with some missing. The table has more than 300,000 clones, about 90% seen once; the top ten hold about 10%. The sample taken for sequencing was peripheral blood. Receptor source: a woman in her twenties or thirties with COVID-19, enrolled during active disease.

The CDR3 DNA is TGTGCCAGCAGTTCCCGACAGAGCATCAATGAAAAACTGTTTTTT. Its translation: CASSSRQSINEKLFF. The rearrangement joins TRBV28 to TRBJ1-4; weak D call: TRBD1 (5 bases). CDR3 length: 15 amino acids. Trimming left V 4 bases short and J 5 bases short, with 14 bases between. Looked up from germline, CDR1 is MDHEN and CDR2 is SYDVKM.

This chain uses TRBV27 with TRBJ2-3; D call uncertain. The germline V and J ends were trimmed by 5 bases and 2 bases, with 17 bases remaining between them. Germline V CDR1 and CDR2: MNHEY, SMNVEV (reference sequence). This CDR3 contains 16 residues. Here the CDR3 DNA reads TGTGCCAGCAGTATCAACTCCAAACCCCTCACAGATACGCAGTATTTT. It is translated as CASSINSKPLTDTQYF.

The chain recombines TRBV19 with TRBJ2-1, with no clear D. This CDR3 has 13 amino acids. Trimming pared 8 bases from V and 8 bases from J, leaving 16 bases between. Germline V lookup: CDR1 LNHDA, CDR2 SQIVND (reference sequence). The CDR3 is CASSLAVTYEQFF. In DNA form, the CDR3 reads TGTGCCAGTTCCTTGGCCGTCACATATGAGCAGTTCTTC.

The rearrangement joins TRBV6-5 to TRBJ2-7; D is ambiguous. CDR3 length: 15 amino acids. V lost 0 bases and J lost 2, with 11 bases in between. In germline, CDR1 is MNHEY, CDR2 SVGAGI. CDR3: CASSYSLGRTYEQYF. The CDR3 nucleotides are TGTGCCAGCAGTTACTCGCTAGGCCGAACCTACGAGCAGTACTTC.

The rearrangement uses TRBV10-1 and TRBJ2-7; 10 nucleotides agree with TRBD1. The J segment lost 3 bases and the V segment lost 8 bases, leaving 19 bases of the junction unmatched. CDR1 WNHNN and CDR2 SYGVQD come from the germline V gene (reference sequence). The length of the CDR3 is 18 residues. The CDR3 loop is CASGDRGRASGLFYEQYF. The CDR3 DNA is TGCGCCAGCGGAGACAGGGGGCGGGCTAGCGGCCTCTTCTACGAGCAGTACTTC.

This clone was seen once. The rearrangement links TRBV11-2 to TRBJ2-2; 9 bases fit TRBD1. The trim removed 4 bases at V and 1 base at J, leaving 7 bases unmatched. Germline V gene sequence: CDR1 SGHAT, CDR2 FQNNGV. The CDR3 totals 17 residues. CDR3 sequence: CASSSYRGRMNTGELFF. CDR3 coding DNA: TGTGCCAGCAGCTCATACAGGGGGCGCATGAACACCGGGGAGCTGTTTTTT.

CDR3 in DNA: TGCGCCAGCAGTAAACAGGGGACGGAGACCCAGTACTTC. Translated, it gives CASSKQGTETQYF. The chain has TRBV10-2 and TRBJ2-5; 7 bases align to TRBD1. CDR1 WSHSY and CDR2 SAAADI come from the germline V gene. The CDR3 is made up of 13 amino acids. The ends lost 5 bases at V and 5 bases at J; junction bases unmatched: 5.

The chain employs TRBV11-2 and TRBJ2-7, with D maybe TRBD1 (6 bases). The germline V and J ends were trimmed by 0 bases and 2 bases, with 14 bases remaining between them. Germline-derived CDR1 and CDR2 are SGHAT and FQNNGV. The CDR3 has 16 residues. CDR3: CASSLDLRGFPYEQYF. For the CDR3, the DNA is TGTGCCAGCAGCTTAGATCTCAGGGGTTTCCCCTACGAGCAGTACTTC.

This chain uses TRBV27 with TRBJ1-2; 8 nucleotides line up with TRBD1. The CDR3 runs to 17 residues. Germline V CDR1 and CDR2: MNHEY, SMNVEV (reference sequence). V was clipped by 3 bases and J by 3 bases; unmatched bases: 12. CDR3 in DNA: TGTGCCAGCAGTTTTTCCACAGGGGGAAGGGTAGACTATGGCTACACCTTC. As protein: CASSFSTGGRVDYGYTF.

V gene TRBV23-1 combines with J gene TRBJ2-5, with D possibly TRBD1 on 6 matching bases. TRBV23-1 has ORF status, its function being uncertain. There are 15 residues in the CDR3. V lost 0 bases to trimming and J lost 3 bases, with 11 bases between them. CDR3: CASSQSPRTEETQYF. CDR3 in DNA: TGCGCCAGCAGTCAATCCCCCCGGACAGAAGAGACCCAGTACTTC.

V is TRBV16 and J is TRBJ2-1; 8 bases agree with TRBD2. V shed 2 bases, J shed 0 bases, and the junction held 12 bases outside the gene matches. Per germline, CDR1 KGHSY and CDR2 FQNENV. The CDR3 loop spans 19 amino acids. DNA of the CDR3: TGTGCCAGCAGCCAAGGTAGCGGGATTCATGGTGGCTCCTACAATGAGCAGTTCTTC. Protein sequence: CASSQGSGIHGGSYNEQFF.

The CDR3 nucleotides read TGCAGTGCCGTAACCGGGGAGCTGTTTTTT. This sequence encodes CSAVTGELFF. The chain combines TRBV20-1 with TRBJ2-2; D ambiguous. With 6 bases removed from V and 5 bases from J, the gap between germline ends came to 4 bases. The CDR3 sequence is 10 residues long. Germline loops: CDR1 DFQATT, CDR2 SNEGSKA (reference sequence).

The rearrangement links TRBV25-1 to TRBJ1-2; D is unclear. Trimming left V 2 bases short and J 0 bases short, with 10 bases between. CDR3 length: 15 amino acids. CDR1 is MGHDK and CDR2 is SYGVNS in the germline V gene. The CDR3 here is CASSELGSTNYGYTF. The CDR3 nucleotides read TGTGCCAGCAGTGAACTCGGGAGTACTAACTATGGCTACACCTTC.

The count of this clone is one. The chain is built from TRBV7-9 and TRBJ2-2; D perhaps matches TRBD1 (8 bases). The CDR3 sequence is 16 residues long. Germline V gene data show CDR1 as SEHNR and CDR2 as FQNEAQ (reference sequence). V dropped 5 bases and J dropped 3 bases, with 16 bases sitting between them. For the CDR3, the DNA is TGTGCCAGCAGCAAAATCACAGGGGGGGACACCGGGGAGCTGTTTTTT. This codes for CASSKITGGDTGELFF. Using reference TRBV7-9 and TRBJ2-2 for the parts outside the CDR3, the full variable domain is DTGVSQNPRHKITKRGQNVTFRCDPISEHNRLYWYRQTLGQGPEFLTYFQNEAQLEKSRLLSDRFSAERPKGSFSTLEIQRTEQGDSAMYLCASSKITGGDTGELFFGEGSRLTVL.

This rearrangement joins TRBV6-2 or TRBV6-3 to TRBJ2-1; 8 positions agree with TRBD2. J gave up 5 bases and V 4 bases, and 10 bases lay outside the gene matches. The CDR3 has 16 residues. Germline V lookup: CDR1 MNHEY, CDR2 SVGEGT. CDR3 coding DNA: TGTGCCAGCAGTTCCCCCTCTAGCGGGCCCCACAATGAGCAGTTCTTC. Its protein is CASSSPSSGPHNEQFF.

This clone was detected once. This chain connects TRBV6-1 to TRBJ2-2, with TRBD2 matching over 16 bases. CDR3 size: 17 residues. In germline, CDR1 is MNHNS, CDR2 SASEGT. The J segment lost 5 bases and the V segment lost 4 bases, leaving 4 bases of the junction unmatched. In DNA, the CDR3 is TGTGCCAGCAGTGGGGGACTAGCGGGAGGGGGAACCGGGGAGCTGTTTTTT. It encodes CASSGGLAGGGTGELFF.

This clone has just one count. This CDR3 is also generated by other DNA sequences in the sample. The gene calls are TRBV19 and TRBJ1-2, with TRBD1 matching 7 bases. This CDR3 is built from 13 residues. The germline V gene encodes CDR1 LNHDA and CDR2 SQIVND (reference sequence). V lost 1 base and J lost 6; bases outside the gene matches: 2. CDR3 region: CASSIGGGDGYTF. Written as DNA, the CDR3 is TGTGCCAGTAGTATAGGAGGGGGCGATGGCTACACCTTC.

The chain uses TRBV6-5 and TRBJ2-4; 10 bases agree with TRBD1. The CDR3 extends over 15 amino acids. J gave up 1 base and V 7 bases, and 4 bases lay outside the gene matches. Per the germline V gene, CDR1 is MNHEY and CDR2 is SVGAGI. The CDR3: CASKPGQGAKNIQYF. The DNA of the CDR3 is TGTGCCAGCAAACCGGGACAGGGGGCCAAAAACATTCAGTACTTC.

The V call is TRBV5-1, the J call TRBJ2-7; TRBD2 matches 11 bases. The CDR3 is 14 amino acids. Trimming cost V 3 bases and J 3 bases; bases outside gene matches: 2. Per the germline V gene, CDR1 is SGHRS and CDR2 is YFSETQ. The CDR3 DNA sequence: TGCGCCAGCAGCTCGGGACTAGCGGTCTACGAGCAGTACTTC. Translation gives CASSSGLAVYEQYF.

This sequence joins TRBV18 and TRBJ2-7; 8 positions agree with TRBD2. V shed 3 bases and J 5 bases; nucleotides not matched to a gene: 9. The CDR3 loop spans 15 amino acids. Germline lookup yields CDR1 KGHSH and CDR2 LQKENI. In DNA, the CDR3 is TGTGCCAGCTCACCCCAATCTCGGGGGGGCGACGAGCAGTACTTC. This encodes CASSPQSRGGDEQYF.